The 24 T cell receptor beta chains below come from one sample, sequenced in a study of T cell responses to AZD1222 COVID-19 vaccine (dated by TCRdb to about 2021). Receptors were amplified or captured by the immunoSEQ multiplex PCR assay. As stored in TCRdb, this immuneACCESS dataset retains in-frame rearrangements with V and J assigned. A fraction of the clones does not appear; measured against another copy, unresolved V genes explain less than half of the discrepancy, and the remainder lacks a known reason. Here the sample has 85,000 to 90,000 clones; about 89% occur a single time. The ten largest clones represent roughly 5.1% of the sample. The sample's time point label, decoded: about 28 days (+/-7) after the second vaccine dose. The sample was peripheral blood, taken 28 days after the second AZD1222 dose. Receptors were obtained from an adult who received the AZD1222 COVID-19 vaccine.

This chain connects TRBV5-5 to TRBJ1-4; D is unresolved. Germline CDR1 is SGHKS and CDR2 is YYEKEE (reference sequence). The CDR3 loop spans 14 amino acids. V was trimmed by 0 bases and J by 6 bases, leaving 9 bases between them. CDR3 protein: CASSLVPGDEKLFF. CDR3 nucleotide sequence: TGTGCCAGCAGCTTGGTCCCGGGCGATGAAAAACTGTTTTTT.

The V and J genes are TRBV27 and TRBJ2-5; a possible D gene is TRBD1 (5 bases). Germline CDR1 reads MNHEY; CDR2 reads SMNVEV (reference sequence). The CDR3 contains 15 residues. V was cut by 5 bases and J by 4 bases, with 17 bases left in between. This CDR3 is CASSPTGRLRETQYF. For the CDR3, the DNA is TGTGCCAGCAGTCCCACAGGACGGCTCCGAGAGACCCAGTACTTC.

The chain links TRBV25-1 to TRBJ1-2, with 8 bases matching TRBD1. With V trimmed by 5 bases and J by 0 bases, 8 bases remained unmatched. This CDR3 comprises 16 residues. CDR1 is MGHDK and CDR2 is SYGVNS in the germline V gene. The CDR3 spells CASSRSGTGSNYGYTF. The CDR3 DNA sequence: TGTGCCAGCAGTCGGTCCGGGACAGGTTCTAACTATGGCTACACCTTC.

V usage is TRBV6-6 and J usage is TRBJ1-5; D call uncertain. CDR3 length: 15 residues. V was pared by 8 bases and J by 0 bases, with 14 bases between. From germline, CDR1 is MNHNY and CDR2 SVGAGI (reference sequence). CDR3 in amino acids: CASGRSFSSNQPQHF. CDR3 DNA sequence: TGTGCCAGCGGTCGTAGTTTTAGTAGCAATCAGCCCCAGCATTTT.

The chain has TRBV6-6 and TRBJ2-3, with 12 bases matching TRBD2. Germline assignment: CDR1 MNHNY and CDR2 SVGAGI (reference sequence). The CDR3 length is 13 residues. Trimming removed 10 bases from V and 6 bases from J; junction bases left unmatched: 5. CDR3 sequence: CATGLAGTDTQYF. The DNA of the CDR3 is TGTGCCACCGGACTAGCGGGGACGGATACGCAGTATTTT.

For the CDR3, the DNA is TGTGCCAGTAGTATCGGACAAACGTTACTAGCTTCACCCCTCCACTTT. Protein: CASSIGQTLLASPLHF. The V call is TRBV19, the J call TRBJ1-6; tentative D call: TRBD1 (5 bases). This CDR3 spans 16 amino acids. CDR1 and CDR2 from the germline V gene are LNHDA and SQIVND (reference sequence). Trimming shortened V by 3 bases and J by 9 bases, and 18 bases separated the two germline ends.

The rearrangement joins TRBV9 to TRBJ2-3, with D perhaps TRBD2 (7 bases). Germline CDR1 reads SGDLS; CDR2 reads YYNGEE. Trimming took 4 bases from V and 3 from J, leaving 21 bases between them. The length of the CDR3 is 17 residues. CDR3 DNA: TGTGCCAGCAGCACCTCCCCTGGGGGGGCTGGGACAGATACGCAGTATTTT. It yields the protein CASSTSPGGAGTDTQYF. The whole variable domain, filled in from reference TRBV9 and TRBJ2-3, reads DSGVTQTPKHLITATGQRVTLRCSPRSGDLSVYWYQQSLDQGLQFLIQYYNGEERAKGNILERFSAQQFPDLHSELNLSSLELGDSALYFCASSTSPGGAGTDTQYFGPGTRLTVL.

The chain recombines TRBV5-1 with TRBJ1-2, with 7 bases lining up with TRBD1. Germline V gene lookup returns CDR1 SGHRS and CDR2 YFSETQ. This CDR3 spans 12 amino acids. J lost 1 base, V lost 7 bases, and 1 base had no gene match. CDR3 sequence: CASRDSNYGYTF. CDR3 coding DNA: TGCGCCAGCCGGGACAGTAACTATGGCTACACCTTC. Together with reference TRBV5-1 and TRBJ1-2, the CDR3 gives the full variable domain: KAGVTQTPRYLIKTRGQQVTLSCSPISGHRSVSWYQQTPGQGLQFLFEYFSETQRNKGNFPGRFSGRQFSNSRSEMNVSTLELGDSALYLCASRDSNYGYTFGSGTRLTVV.

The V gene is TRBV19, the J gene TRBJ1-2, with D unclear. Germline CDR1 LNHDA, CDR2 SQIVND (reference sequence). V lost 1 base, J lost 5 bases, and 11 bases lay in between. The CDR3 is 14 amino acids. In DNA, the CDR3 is TGTGCCAGTAGTATAGCTCGGGCACAATATGGCTACACCTTC. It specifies CASSIARAQYGYTF.

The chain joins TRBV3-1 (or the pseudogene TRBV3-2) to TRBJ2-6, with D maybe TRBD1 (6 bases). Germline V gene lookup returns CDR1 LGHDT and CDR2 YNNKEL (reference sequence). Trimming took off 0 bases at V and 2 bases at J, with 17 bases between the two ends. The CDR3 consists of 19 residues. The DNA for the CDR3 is TGTGCCAGCAGCCAAGATCTGAGGCAGGGGAAACCTGGGGCCAACGTCCTGACTTTC. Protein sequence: CASSQDLRQGKPGANVLTF.

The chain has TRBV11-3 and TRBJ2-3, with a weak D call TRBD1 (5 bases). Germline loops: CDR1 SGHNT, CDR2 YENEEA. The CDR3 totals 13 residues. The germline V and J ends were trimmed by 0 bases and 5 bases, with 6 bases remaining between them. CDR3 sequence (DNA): TGTGCCAGCAGCTTAGATAGGGGAGATACGCAGTATTTT. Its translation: CASSLDRGDTQYF.

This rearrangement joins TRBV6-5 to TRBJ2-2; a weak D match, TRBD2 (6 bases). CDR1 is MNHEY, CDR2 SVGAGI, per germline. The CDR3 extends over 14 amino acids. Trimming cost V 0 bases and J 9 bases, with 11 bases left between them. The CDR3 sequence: CASSYSTGRRELFF. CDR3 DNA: TGTGCCAGCAGTTACTCCACGGGGAGGCGGGAGCTGTTTTTT.

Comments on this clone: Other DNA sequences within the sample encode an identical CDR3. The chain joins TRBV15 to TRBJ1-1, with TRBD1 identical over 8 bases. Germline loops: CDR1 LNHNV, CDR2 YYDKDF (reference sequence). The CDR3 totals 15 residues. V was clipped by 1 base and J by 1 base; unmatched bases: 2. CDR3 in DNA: TGTGCCACCAGCAGAGGTGGGACAGGGAACACTGAAGCTTTCTTT. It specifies CATSRGGTGNTEAFF.

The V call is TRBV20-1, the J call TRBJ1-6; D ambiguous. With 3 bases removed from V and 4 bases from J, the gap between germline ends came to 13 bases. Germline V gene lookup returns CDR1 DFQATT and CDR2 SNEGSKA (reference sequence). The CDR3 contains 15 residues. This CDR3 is CSASAQPKYNSPLHF. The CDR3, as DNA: TGCAGTGCTAGTGCCCAGCCAAAATATAATTCACCCCTCCACTTT.

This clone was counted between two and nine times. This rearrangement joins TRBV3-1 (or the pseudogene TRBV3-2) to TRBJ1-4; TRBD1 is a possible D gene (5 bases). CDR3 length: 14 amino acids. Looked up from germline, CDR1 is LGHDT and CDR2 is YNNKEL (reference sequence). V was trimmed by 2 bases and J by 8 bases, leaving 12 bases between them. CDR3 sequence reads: CASSQLGDLEKLFF. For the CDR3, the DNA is TGTGCCAGCAGCCAACTGGGGGATTTGGAAAAACTGTTTTTT.

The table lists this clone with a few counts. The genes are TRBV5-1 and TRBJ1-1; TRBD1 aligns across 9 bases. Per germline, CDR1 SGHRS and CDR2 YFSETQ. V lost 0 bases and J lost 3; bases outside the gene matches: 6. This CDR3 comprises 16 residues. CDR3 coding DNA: TGCGCCAGCAGCTTGGCCCCCGACAGGGGGGACACTGAAGCTTTCTTT. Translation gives CASSLAPDRGDTEAFF.

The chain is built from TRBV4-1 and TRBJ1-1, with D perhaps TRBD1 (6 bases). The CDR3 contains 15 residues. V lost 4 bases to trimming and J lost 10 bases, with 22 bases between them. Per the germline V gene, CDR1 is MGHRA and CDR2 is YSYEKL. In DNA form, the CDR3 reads TGCGCCAGCAGCCGATCCGGGACAACGGTACGAGGAGCTTTCTTT. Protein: CASSRSGTTVRGAFF.

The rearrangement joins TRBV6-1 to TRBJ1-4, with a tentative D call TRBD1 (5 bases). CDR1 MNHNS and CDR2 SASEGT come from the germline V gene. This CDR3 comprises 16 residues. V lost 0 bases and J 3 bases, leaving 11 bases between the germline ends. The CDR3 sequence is CASSEARGVANEKLFF. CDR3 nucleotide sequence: TGTGCCAGCAGTGAAGCGCGGGGGGTGGCTAATGAAAAACTGTTTTTT.

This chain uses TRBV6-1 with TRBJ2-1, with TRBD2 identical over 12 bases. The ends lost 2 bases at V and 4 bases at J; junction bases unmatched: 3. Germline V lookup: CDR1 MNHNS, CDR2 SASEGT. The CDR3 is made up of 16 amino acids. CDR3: CASSEYGTSGYNEQFF. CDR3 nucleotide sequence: TGTGCCAGCAGTGAATACGGGACTAGCGGGTACAATGAGCAGTTCTTC.

CDR3 loop: CASSNRQGDYGYTF. The CDR3 DNA is TGTGCCAGCAGCAACCGACAGGGTGACTATGGCTACACCTTC. The V and J genes are TRBV11-1 and TRBJ1-2, with TRBD1 matching over 7 bases. The germline CDR1 and CDR2 sequences are SGHAT and FQDESV (reference sequence). Trimming cost V 5 bases and J 3 bases; bases outside gene matches: 6. This CDR3 has 14 residues. The complete variable domain, with remaining parts taken from reference TRBV11-1 and TRBJ1-2, reads EAEVAQSPRYKITEKSQAVAFWCDPISGHATLYWYRQILGQGPELLVQFQDESVVDDSQLPKDRFSAERLKGVDSTLKIQPAELGDSAMYLCASSNRQGDYGYTFGSGTRLTVV.

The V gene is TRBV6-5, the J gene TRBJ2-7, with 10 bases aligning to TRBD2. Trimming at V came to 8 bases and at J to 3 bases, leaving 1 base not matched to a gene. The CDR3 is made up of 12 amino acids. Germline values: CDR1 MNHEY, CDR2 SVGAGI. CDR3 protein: CASGTSDYEQYF. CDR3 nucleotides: TGTGCCAGCGGGACTAGCGACTACGAGCAGTACTTC.

CDR3 DNA: TGTGCCAGCAGCTTAGAGGTGTCTAGCGGGGGCCAGTACGAGCAGTACTTC. Protein: CASSLEVSSGGQYEQYF. The chain joins TRBV7-9 to TRBJ2-7, with TRBD2 matching 10 bases. This CDR3 has 17 amino acids. The V and J ends lost 1 base and 4 bases, in that order; junction bases with no gene match: 10. From germline, CDR1 is SEHNR and CDR2 FQNEAQ (reference sequence).

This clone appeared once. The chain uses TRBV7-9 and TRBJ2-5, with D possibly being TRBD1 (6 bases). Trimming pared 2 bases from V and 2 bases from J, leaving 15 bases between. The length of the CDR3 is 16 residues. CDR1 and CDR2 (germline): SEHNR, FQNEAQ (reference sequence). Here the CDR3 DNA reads TGTGCCAGCAGCTTATTAACGGGACAACTTCAAGAGACCCAGTACTTC. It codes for CASSLLTGQLQETQYF.

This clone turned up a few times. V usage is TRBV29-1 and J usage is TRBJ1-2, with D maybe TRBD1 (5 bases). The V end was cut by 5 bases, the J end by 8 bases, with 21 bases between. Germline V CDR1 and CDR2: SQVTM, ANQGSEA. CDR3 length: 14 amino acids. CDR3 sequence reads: CSVPRRGGARGYTF. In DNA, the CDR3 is TGCAGCGTTCCGCGGCGGGGAGGGGCGAGGGGCTACACCTTC.